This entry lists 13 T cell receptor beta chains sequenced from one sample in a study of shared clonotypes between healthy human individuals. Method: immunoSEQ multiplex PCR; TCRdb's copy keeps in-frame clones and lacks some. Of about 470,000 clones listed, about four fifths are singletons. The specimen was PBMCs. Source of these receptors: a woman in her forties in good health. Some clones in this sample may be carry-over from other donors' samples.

The CDR3 reads CASTPGQGVFYEQYF. CDR3 nucleotide sequence: TGTGCCAGTACCCCAGGACAGGGGGTATTTTACGAGCAGTACTTC. This chain joins TRBV19 and TRBJ2-7; 10 bases fit TRBD1. CDR1 is LNHDA, CDR2 SQIVND, per germline (reference sequence). The CDR3 spans 15 residues. V gave up 7 bases and J gave up 4 bases; unmatched junction bases: 10.

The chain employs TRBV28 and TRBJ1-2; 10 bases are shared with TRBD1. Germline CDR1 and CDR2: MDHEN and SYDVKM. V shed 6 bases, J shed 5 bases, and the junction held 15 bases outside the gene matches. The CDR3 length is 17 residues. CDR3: CASRRPPGTGDGYGYTF. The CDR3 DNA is TGTGCCAGCAGAAGGCCCCCAGGGACAGGGGATGGGTATGGCTACACCTTC.

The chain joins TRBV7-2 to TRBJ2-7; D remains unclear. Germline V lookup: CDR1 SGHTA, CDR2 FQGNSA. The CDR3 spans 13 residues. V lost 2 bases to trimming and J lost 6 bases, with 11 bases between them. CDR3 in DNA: TGTGCCAGCAGCTTAACCCAATTAGGCGAGCAGTACTTC. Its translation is CASSLTQLGEQYF. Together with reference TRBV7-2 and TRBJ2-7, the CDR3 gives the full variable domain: GAGVSQSPSNKVTEKGKDVELRCDPISGHTALYWYRQSLGQGLEFLIYFQGNSAPDKSGLPSDRFSAERTGGSVSTLTIQRTQQEDSAVYLCASSLTQLGEQYFGPGTRLTVT.

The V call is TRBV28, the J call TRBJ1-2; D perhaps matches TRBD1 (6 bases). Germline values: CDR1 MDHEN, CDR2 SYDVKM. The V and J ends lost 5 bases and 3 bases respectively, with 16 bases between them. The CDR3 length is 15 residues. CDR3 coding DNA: TGTGCCAGCAGTCTAAAACAGGGATTAGACTATGGCTACACCTTC. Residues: CASSLKQGLDYGYTF.

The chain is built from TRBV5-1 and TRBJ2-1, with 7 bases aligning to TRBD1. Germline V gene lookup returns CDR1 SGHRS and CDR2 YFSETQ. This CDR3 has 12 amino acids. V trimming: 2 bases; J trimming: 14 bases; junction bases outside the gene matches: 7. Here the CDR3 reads CASSLEGANEFF. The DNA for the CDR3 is TGCGCCAGCAGCTTAGAGGGGGCTAACGAGTTCTTC. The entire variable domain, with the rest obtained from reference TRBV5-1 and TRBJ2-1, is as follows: KAGVTQTPRYLIKTRGQQVTLSCSPISGHRSVSWYQQTPGQGLQFLFEYFSETQRNKGNFPGRFSGRQFSNSRSEMNVSTLELGDSALYLCASSLEGANEFFGPGTRLTVL.

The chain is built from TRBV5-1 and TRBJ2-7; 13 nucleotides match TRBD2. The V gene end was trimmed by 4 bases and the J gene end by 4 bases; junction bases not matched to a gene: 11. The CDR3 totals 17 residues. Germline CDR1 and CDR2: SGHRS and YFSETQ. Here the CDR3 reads CASSGTSGKKTGYEQYF. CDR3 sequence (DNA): TGCGCCAGCAGCGGGACTAGCGGGAAGAAGACGGGGTACGAGCAGTACTTC.

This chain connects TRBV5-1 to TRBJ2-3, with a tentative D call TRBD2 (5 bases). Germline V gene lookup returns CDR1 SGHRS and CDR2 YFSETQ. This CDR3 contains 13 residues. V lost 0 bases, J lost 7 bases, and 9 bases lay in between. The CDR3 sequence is CASSLELANTQYF. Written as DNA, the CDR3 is TGCGCCAGCAGCTTGGAGCTAGCAAATACGCAGTATTTT.

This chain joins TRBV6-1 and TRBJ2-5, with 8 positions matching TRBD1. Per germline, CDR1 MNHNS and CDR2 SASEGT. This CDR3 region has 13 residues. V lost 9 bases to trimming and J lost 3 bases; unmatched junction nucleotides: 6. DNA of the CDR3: TGTGCCAGTAGGACAGGGTATGAAGAGACCCAGTACTTC. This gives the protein CASRTGYEETQYF.

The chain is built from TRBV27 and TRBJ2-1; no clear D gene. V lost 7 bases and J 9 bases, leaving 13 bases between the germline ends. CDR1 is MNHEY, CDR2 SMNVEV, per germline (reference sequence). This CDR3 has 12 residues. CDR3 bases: TGTGCCAGCATGGGCAGGCTTACTGAGCAGTTCTTC. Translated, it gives CASMGRLTEQFF.

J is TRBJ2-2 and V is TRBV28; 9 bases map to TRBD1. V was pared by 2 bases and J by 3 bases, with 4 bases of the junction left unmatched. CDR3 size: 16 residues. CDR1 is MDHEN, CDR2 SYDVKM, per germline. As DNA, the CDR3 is TGTGCCAGCAGTTTACAGGACAGGGGCGACACCGGGGAGCTGTTTTTT. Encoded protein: CASSLQDRGDTGELFF.

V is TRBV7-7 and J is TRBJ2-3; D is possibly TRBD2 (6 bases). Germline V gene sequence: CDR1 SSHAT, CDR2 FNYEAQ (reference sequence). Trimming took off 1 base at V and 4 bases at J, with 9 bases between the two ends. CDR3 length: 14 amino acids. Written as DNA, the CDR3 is TGTGCCAGCAGCTTAGGGCGGGATGCAGATACGCAGTATTTT. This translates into CASSLGRDADTQYF.

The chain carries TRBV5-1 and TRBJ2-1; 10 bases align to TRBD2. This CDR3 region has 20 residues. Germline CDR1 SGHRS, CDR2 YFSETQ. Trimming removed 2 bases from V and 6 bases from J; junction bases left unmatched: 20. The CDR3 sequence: CASSLRTGSGLLAGTNEQFF. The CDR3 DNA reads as TGCGCCAGCAGCTTAAGGACAGGGTCTGGACTACTAGCGGGGACCAATGAGCAGTTCTTC.

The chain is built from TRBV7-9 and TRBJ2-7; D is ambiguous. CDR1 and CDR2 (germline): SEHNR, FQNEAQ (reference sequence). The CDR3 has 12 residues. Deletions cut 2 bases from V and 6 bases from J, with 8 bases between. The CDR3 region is CASSLLASEQYF. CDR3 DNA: TGTGCCAGCAGCTTACTTGCCTCCGAGCAGTACTTC.